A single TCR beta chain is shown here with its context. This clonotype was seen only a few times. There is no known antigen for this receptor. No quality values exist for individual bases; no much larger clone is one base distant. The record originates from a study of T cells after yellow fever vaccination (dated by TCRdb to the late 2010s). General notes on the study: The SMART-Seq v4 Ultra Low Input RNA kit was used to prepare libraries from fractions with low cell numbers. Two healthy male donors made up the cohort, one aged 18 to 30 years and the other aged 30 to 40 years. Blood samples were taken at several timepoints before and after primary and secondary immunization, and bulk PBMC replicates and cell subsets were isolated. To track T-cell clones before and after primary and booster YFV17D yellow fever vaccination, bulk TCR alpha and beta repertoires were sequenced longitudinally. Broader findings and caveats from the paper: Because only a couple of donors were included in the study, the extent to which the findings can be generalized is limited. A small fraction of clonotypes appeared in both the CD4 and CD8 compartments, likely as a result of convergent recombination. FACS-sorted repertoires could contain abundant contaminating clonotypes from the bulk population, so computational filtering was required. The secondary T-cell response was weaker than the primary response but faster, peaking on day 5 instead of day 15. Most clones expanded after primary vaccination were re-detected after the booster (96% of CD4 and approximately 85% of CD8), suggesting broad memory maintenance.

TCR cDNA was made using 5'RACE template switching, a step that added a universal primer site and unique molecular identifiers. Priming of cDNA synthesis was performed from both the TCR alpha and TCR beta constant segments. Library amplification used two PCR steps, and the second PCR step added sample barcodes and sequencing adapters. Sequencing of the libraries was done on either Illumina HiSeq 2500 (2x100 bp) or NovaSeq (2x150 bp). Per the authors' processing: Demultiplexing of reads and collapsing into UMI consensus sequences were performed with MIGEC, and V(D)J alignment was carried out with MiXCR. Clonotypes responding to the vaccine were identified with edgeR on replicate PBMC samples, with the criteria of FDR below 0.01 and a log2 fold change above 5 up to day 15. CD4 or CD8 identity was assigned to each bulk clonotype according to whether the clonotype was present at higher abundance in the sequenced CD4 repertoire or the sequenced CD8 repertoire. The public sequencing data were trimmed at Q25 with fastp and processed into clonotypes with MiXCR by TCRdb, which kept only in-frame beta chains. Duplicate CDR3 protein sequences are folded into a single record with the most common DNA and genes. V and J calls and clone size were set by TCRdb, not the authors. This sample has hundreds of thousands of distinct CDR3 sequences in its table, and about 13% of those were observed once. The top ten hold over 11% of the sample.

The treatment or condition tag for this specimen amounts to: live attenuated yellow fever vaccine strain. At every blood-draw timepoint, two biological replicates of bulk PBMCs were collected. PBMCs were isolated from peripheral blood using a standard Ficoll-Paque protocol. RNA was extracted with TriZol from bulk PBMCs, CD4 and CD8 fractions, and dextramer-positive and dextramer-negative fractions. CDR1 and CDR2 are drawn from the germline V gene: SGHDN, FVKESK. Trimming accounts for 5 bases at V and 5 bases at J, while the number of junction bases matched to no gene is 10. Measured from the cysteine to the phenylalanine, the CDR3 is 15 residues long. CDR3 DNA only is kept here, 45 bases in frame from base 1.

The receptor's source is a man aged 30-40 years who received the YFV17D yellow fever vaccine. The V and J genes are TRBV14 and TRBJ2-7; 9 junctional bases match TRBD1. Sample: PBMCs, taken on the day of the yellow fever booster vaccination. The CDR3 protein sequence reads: CASSSLRDRAHEQYF. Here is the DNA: TGTGCCAGCAGCTCCCTCCGGGACAGGGCACACGAGCAGTACTTC.